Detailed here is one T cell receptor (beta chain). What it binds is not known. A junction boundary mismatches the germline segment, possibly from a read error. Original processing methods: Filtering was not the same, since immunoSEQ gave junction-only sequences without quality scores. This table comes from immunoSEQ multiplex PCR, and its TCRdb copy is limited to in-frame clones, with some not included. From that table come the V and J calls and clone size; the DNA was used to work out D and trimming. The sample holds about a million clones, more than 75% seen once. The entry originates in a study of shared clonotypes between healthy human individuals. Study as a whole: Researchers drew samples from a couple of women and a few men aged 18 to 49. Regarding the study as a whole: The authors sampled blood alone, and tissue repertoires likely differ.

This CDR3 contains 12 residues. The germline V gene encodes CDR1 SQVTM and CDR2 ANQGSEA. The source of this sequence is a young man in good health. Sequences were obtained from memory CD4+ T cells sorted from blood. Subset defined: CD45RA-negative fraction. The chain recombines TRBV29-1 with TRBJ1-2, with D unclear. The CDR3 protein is CNVEDPADGYTF. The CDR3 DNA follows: TGCAACGTTGAGGACCCGGCGGATGGCTACACCTTC.